This T cell receptor beta chain was recorded in a study of cytotoxic CD8 clonotypes in ibrutinib-treated CLL. Study-wide background: Among patients, around 24 responded partially and 2 completely; 14 then stayed remitted and around 12 progressed after median 68 months. After treatment lasting a median about 13 months, range 6 to 36, response samples were collected.

Details on this clone: Its target is unknown.

Study results and limitations: Clonality increased at ibrutinib response, then returned toward baseline at progression.

Assay: immunoSEQ multiplex PCR; the TCRdb copy retains only in-frame clones and omits some. This sample has 50,000 or so clones, with roughly three fifths found just once. The CDR3 covers 12 residues. Germline CDR1 reads SQVTM; CDR2 reads ANQGSEA. V was shortened by 3 bases and J by 3 bases, with 8 bases between the two germline ends. The chain is built from TRBV29-1 and TRBJ1-1; unclear D gene. This TCR came from a human donor with chronic lymphocytic leukemia. The source was PBMCs, collected after 24 months of ibrutinib treatment. This chain's CDR3 is CSVDRDDTEAFF. DNA for the CDR3: TGCAGCGTTGATCGGGATGACACTGAAGCTTTCTTT.